This T cell receptor (beta chain) stems from a study of T cell clonality in common variable immunodeficiency. This clone was seen repeatedly, ten times or more. As yet, its antigen is unknown. Study findings and constraints: TCRbeta clonality was increased in CVID versus healthy controls.

Generated by immunoSEQ multiplex PCR, the TCRdb table keeps only in-frame clones and is missing some. This sample has about 52,000 clones, each found more than once. Sequences were obtained from peripheral blood mononuclear cells. The TCR sequence derives from a person aged 18 to 70 in good health.

CDR3 in amino acids: CASSSQGIRTIYF. CDR3 DNA (partial): TGCGCCAGCAGCTCCCAGGGGATTCGGACC. This rearrangement joins TRBV5-1 to TRBJ1-3, with D possibly TRBD1 on 6 matching bases. The read ends 3 residues shy of where the CDR3 ends; the end is completed using the germline J gene. The CDR3 has 13 amino acids. Germline V gene lookup returns CDR1 SGHRS and CDR2 YFSETQ.